This entry describes one T cell receptor beta chain. As yet, its antigen is unknown. Amplification used 60 Vbeta primers and 13 Jbeta primers. Generated by immunoSEQ multiplex PCR, the TCRdb table keeps only in-frame clones and is missing some. The table records about 160,000 clones, 77% of them present only once. This specimen comes from a study of cytomegalovirus exposure and HLA in healthy donors. Whole-study findings and limits: Earlier findings revealed that most TCR beta V segments proved productive either about 87% or about 30% of the time.

The ends lost 1 base at V and 5 bases at J; junction bases unmatched: 7. This CDR3 is 17 amino acids long. CDR1 and CDR2 from the germline V gene are LNHDA and SQIVND (reference sequence). The sample consisted of PBMCs. This clonotype originated in a woman between 25 and 40 years old in good health and CMV-seronegative. This chain links TRBV19 with TRBJ2-2, with 10 bases matching TRBD2. The CDR3 protein is CASSIGASGGLTGELFF. CDR3 DNA: TGTGCCAGTAGTATAGGGGCTAGCGGGGGATTGACCGGGGAGCTGTTTTTT.